What follows is one T cell receptor (beta chain) and its context. Its antigen is currently not known. Base quality data are lacking; no much larger clone is found one base away. The sample belongs to a study of shared clonotypes between healthy human individuals (dated by TCRdb to 2020 to 2021). Regarding the complete study: Three men and a couple of women, aged 18 to 49 years, made up the cohort. Per donor, three plates each were used for CD4 naive and CD4 memory, two for CD8 naive, and one for CD8 memory. The study deeply sequenced blood TCR repertoires of about 5 healthy adults to estimate repertoire size and the extent of clonotype sharing between individuals. Libraries were prepared and TCR repertoires were sequenced by different laboratories using diverse techniques, in order to increase sequencing depth and limit assay-specific biases. Each donor's leukapheresis produced roughly between roughly 0.94 and 9.5 billion PBMCs. General conclusions and limits of the study: Rarefaction of sorted-subset datasets indicated incomplete sequencing despite the large sequencing depth. Only blood was sampled, and tissue TCR repertoires likely differ from those in blood. Across a handful of donors, about 5% of naive CD4, 3% to 4% of naive CD8, 2.3% of memory CD4, and approximately 0.42% of memory CD8 clonotypes were shared. Estimated clonotype richness was generally larger for naive than for memory subsets. Pairwise subsampling indicated that sequencing depth was expected to affect the degree of clonotype sharing among donors. Clonotypes shared by all four sorted-subset donors showed higher generation probabilities than non-shared clonotypes. The genetic and exposure-history diversity represented was limited by the small number of donors.

CD8 naive samples were obtained by positive selection for CCR7 among CD45RO-negative cells, yielding a CD45RA+CCR7+ population from which TemRA cells were excluded. The donors were healthy, HIV-negative adults with no recently reported acute infections or vaccinations. All donors were Caucasian adults living in Nashville, Tennessee, USA. After blood collection by leukapheresis, PBMCs were isolated using Ficoll-Histopaque density gradient centrifugation and then cryopreserved in the vapor phase of liquid nitrogen. Analytical flow cytometry was used to check the purity and quantity of every magnetically sorted T cell population. Genomic DNA was isolated from every sorted fraction and measured by UV absorbance on a Nanodrop 2000c. The junction carries 14 bases between V and J, which are trimmed by 5 bases and 4 bases respectively. Reading from cysteine to phenylalanine, the CDR3 counts 14 amino acids. The only DNA kept is the CDR3, 42 bases in frame from the first base. In the germline V gene, CDR1 corresponds to SNHLY and CDR2 to FYNNEI.

Using the deep immunoSEQ assay, TCR CDR3 regions were amplified from genomic DNA by multiplex PCR. Genomic DNA extracted from each cell subset was distributed evenly over all wells of several immunoSEQ 96-well plates, and each plate served as one replicate. For sorted subsets, roughly 200 ng of genomic DNA, equivalent to 30,000 or so T cell genomes, went into each replicate PCR. The purified libraries were quantified using a Qubit 3.0 fluorometer, sized with a Bioanalyzer 2100, and then quantified again using the KAPA Library Quantification kit. A separate single-read 150-cycle Illumina NextSeq 550 flow cell was used to sequence each immunoSEQ 96-well plate. Per the authors' processing: The immunoSEQ output contained only junctional sequences without quality scores, so filtering could not match that applied to full-length reads. To assign V/J genes and CDR3, sequences were annotated against IMGT germline references using PyIR, a Python wrapper for IgBLAST v1.9. Reads with weak V/J assignments (E-value above 1e-6), missing CDR3, stop codons, out-of-frame junctions, or ambiguous translated residues were removed. V3J clonotypes were defined as sequences sharing an identical inferred V gene, J gene, and CDR3 amino acid sequence. The percentage overlap between two repertoires was calculated by dividing the number of shared unique clonotypes by the size of the smaller repertoire. RTK rarefaction, the Chao1 estimator, and Recon v2.1 estimates of unobserved clonotypes were used to assess repertoire richness. Generation probabilities for all TCRbeta clonotypes obtained by the gDNA method from a handful of donors were computed using OLGA. TCRdb holds this immuneACCESS table with in-frame rearrangements only. Some clones are missing; in checked studies, unresolved V genes explain under half, and the rest has no known cause. The DNA was the basis for D and trimming; V, J and clone size are from that table. Here the sample has around 2,000,000 clones; under 95% occur a single time. The biggest ten clones account for 1.5% to 2% of the sample.

This receptor chain uses TRBV2 and TRBJ1-2; the D gene is unclear. This TCR came from a man between 18 and 29 years old in good health. Some clones in this sample may be carry-over from other donors' samples. The specimen was naive CD8+ T cells from PBMCs. The cell subset or site label, as the study defines it: CD45RA+CCR7+. The bases are TGTGCCAGCAGTACGGGGAGTCTGAGCTATGGCTACACCTTC. Its protein product is CASSTGSLSYGYTF. Reference TRBV2 and TRBJ1-2 genes cover what lies past the CDR3, so the full variable domain is EPEVTQTPSHQVTQMGQEVILRCVPISNHLYFYWYRQILGQKVEFLVSFYNNEISEKSEIFDDQFSVERPDGSNFTLKIRSTKLEDSAMYFCASSTGSLSYGYTFGSGTRLTVV.